The clone carrying this T cell receptor beta chain was counted between two and nine times. Antigen unknown. There are 12 residues in the CDR3. The germline gives CDR1 SNHLY, CDR2 FYNNEI. The junction had 7 bases not matched to a gene; V was cut back by 4 bases and J by 13 bases. Donors were healthy HIV-negative adults without recent acute infections or vaccinations. These data come from a study of shared clonotypes between healthy human individuals. Generated by immunoSEQ multiplex PCR, the TCRdb table keeps only in-frame clones and is missing some. The sample carries 950,000 to 1,100,000 clones, around 78% recorded once. Broader study findings: A reduction in generation probabilities was seen for non-shared clonotypes relative to those shared by all four donors.

The sequencing input was memory CD4+ T cells from PBMCs. The subset is: CD45RA-negative fraction. V and J are TRBV2 and TRBJ2-1, with TRBD1 identical over 7 bases. This TCR was recovered from a man aged 18 to 29 in good health. Some clones in this sample may be carry-over from other donors' samples. In nucleotides, the CDR3 is TGTGCCAGCAGTGGATTACAGGGGAAACAGTTCTTC. This codes for CASSGLQGKQFF.